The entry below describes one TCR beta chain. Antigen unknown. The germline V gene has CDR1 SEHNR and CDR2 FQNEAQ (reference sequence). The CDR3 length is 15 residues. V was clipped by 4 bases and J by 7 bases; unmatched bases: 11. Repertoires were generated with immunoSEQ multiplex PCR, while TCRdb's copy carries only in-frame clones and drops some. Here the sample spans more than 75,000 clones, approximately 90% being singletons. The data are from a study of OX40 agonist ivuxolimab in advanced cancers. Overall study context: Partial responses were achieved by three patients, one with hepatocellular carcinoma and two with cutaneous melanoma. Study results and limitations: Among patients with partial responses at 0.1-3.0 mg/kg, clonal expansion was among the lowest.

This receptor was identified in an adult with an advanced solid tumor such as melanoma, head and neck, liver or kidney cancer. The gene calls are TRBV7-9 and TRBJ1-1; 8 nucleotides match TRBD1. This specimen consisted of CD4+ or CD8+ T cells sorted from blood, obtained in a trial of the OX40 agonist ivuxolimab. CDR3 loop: CASSSPSRGLIEAFF. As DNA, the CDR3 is TGTGCCAGCAGCTCCCCGAGCAGGGGGCTCATTGAAGCTTTCTTT.